The present TCR beta chain was sequenced within a study of spatial heterogeneity in lung cancer. About the research overall: The average appearance count of each unique TCR and UMI combination in raw reads was more than ten.

Time point specified: sample taken at primary tumor resection. Researchers sequenced whole RNA taken from tumor, nontumor lung or frozen PBMC without sorting. This clonotype was seen repeatedly, ten times or more. Its specificity is unknown. Germline lookup yields CDR1 DFQATT and CDR2 SNEGSKA (reference sequence). Trimming took off 2 bases at V and 0 bases at J, with 14 bases between the two ends. The CDR3 length is 15 residues. TCR cDNA molecules each had a unique molecular identifier. TCRdb passed the 5' RACE reads through MiXCR, listing each CDR3 protein once. Found here are about 15,000 distinct CDR3 sequences, approximately 7.4% of them singletons; the top ten hold 7.5% to 9.5%. Overall study results and limits: Counts of expanded alpha and beta TCRs within tumors tracked the tumor nonsynonymous mutation count. Ubiquitous and regional expanded TCR counts correlated with ubiquitous and regional nonsynonymous mutations, respectively.

This TCR came from a male donor with early-stage non-small cell lung cancer. The chain uses TRBV20-1 and TRBJ2-7; D possibly corresponds to TRBD1 (6 bases). The input for sequencing was lung tumor tissue, taken at surgery. The CDR3 protein is CSARPLQGRSYEQYF. The CDR3, as DNA: TGCAGTGCTAGACCCTTGCAGGGGCGCTCCTACGAGCAGTACTTC.